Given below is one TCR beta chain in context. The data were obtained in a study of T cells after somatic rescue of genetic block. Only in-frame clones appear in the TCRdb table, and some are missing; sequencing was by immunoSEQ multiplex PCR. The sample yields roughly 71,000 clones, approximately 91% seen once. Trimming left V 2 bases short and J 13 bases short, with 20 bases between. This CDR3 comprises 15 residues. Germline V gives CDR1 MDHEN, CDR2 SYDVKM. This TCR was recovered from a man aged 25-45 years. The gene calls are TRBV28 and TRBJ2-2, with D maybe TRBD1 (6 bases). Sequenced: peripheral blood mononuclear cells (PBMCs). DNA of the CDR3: TGTGCCAGCAGTTTACCTGGGGGCTCGGGGACGGTGCTGTTTTTT. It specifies CASSLPGGSGTVLFF.